A selection of T cell receptor beta chains follows, all from one sample in a study of vaccination effects on CD4 cells after COVID-19. Their cognate antigens are unknown. Some clones are missing from TCRdb's copy, which holds only in-frame ones; the method was immunoSEQ multiplex PCR. This sample has tens of thousands of clones, with 70% to 75% found just once. The input for sequencing was CD4+ T cells from PBMCs cultured with SARS-CoV-2 spike peptides, taken before COVID-19 vaccination. These TCRs come from a human donor who received a COVID-19 vaccine. Each CDR3 is given without its conserved first and last residue.

TRBV18,ASSPPSSGLRGLEQY
TRBV6-5,ASRGTGGEEQY
TRBV28,ASSIIAGHGRKTEAF
TRBV5-4,ASSLELAGARTGELF
TRBV9,ASSVGSGSLANEQF
TRBV10-3,AIRETGGNEKLF
TRBV24-1,ATSRGGRDYNEQF
TRBV11-3,ASSLGPGGINEQF
TRBV19,ASSIKTGQDRGRELAPDTQY
TRBV11-2,ASSPGQASEAF
TRBV7-9,ASSLALGRLDTEAF
TRBV2,ASAPGVTEAF
TRBV5-1,ASSPARRWETQY
TRBV19,ASSIVGQLNYGYT